Shown below are 9 T cell receptor beta chains from a single sample sequenced in a study of T cell responses to AZD1222 COVID-19 vaccine. TCRdb keeps only in-frame clones here, not all; method: immunoSEQ multiplex PCR. This repertoire shows 160,000 or so clones, 90% found once; its top ten account for over 1.5%. The specimen was peripheral blood, collected on day 0 of AZD1222 vaccination. The receptors were gathered from an adult in good health.

V is TRBV5-1 and J is TRBJ1-2; tentative D call: TRBD1 (6 bases). Germline CDR1 SGHRS, CDR2 YFSETQ. This CDR3 contains 14 residues. V was pared by 4 bases and J by 3 bases, with 13 bases between. CDR3 coding DNA: TGCGCCAGCAGCAATGGGACACACCACTATGGCTACACCTTC. Its translation is CASSNGTHHYGYTF.

This chain joins TRBV20-1 and TRBJ2-2, with 7 bases identical to TRBD2. Germline CDR1 DFQATT, CDR2 SNEGSKA (reference sequence). The CDR3 contains 14 residues. V dropped 3 bases and J dropped 6; count of bases not matched to a gene: 7. The DNA for the CDR3 is TGCAGTGCTAGTCCGGGGGGTATTCCCGGGGAGCTGTTTTTT. Translating it yields CSASPGGIPGELFF.

This chain links TRBV20-1 with TRBJ1-5; no clear D. The germline CDR1 and CDR2 sequences are DFQATT and SNEGSKA (reference sequence). Trimming removed 3 bases from V and 4 bases from J, with 13 bases in between. This CDR3 has 14 residues. The CDR3 DNA follows: TGCAGTGCTAGTGTTGTAGGGATAAATCAGCCCCAGCATTTT. This encodes CSASVVGINQPQHF.

The gene calls are TRBV27 and TRBJ2-6; D possibly corresponds to TRBD2 (5 bases). Looked up from germline, CDR1 is MNHEY and CDR2 is SMNVEV (reference sequence). The CDR3 consists of 18 residues. V was pared by 4 bases and J by 1 base, with 17 bases between. CDR3 region: CASSSLLAEVSGANVLTF. The CDR3 DNA sequence: TGTGCCAGCAGTTCCCTTTTGGCGGAGGTTTCTGGGGCCAACGTCCTGACTTTC.

The gene calls are TRBV7-9 and TRBJ2-2; D possibly corresponds to TRBD2 (6 bases). V lost 0 bases and J 9 bases, leaving 14 bases between the germline ends. The CDR3 spans 15 residues. The germline V gene encodes CDR1 SEHNR and CDR2 FQNEAQ (reference sequence). CDR3 nucleotides: TGTGCCAGCAGCTTAGCCACTAGCCCGGCCTGGGAGCTGTTTTTT. Protein: CASSLATSPAWELFF.

The chain employs TRBV24-1 and TRBJ1-1, with 7 bases fitting TRBD1. CDR3 length: 15 amino acids. V trimming: 4 bases; J trimming: 7 bases; junction bases outside the gene matches: 11. In germline, CDR1 is KGHDR, CDR2 SFDVKD. This chain's CDR3 is CATSDHRTGNLEAFF. The CDR3 region has the DNA TGTGCCACCAGTGACCATAGGACAGGAAACCTTGAAGCTTTCTTT.

J is TRBJ2-2 and V is TRBV14, with D possibly called TRBD1 or TRBD2 (5 bases each). Germline V gives CDR1 SGHDN, CDR2 FVKESK. The V end lost 4 bases, the J end lost 6 bases, and 12 bases lay between the germline ends. This CDR3 is built from 14 residues. As DNA, the CDR3 is TGTGCCAGCAGCCGTATGCAGGGACCCGGGGAGCTGTTTTTT. It encodes CASSRMQGPGELFF.

The chain uses TRBV5-1 and TRBJ1-2, with D possibly TRBD1 on 6 matching bases. The CDR3 covers 15 residues. Trimming took off 0 bases at V and 5 bases at J, with 14 bases between the two ends. Germline V gene data show CDR1 as SGHRS and CDR2 as YFSETQ. In DNA form, the CDR3 reads TGCGCCAGCAGCTTGGCCAGAACAGGGCCGTATGGCTACACCTTC. This codes for CASSLARTGPYGYTF.

The chain couples TRBV27 to TRBJ2-1; TRBD1 matches 8 bases. The length of the CDR3 is 14 residues. The trim removed 3 bases at V and 5 bases at J, leaving 3 bases unmatched. In germline, CDR1 is MNHEY, CDR2 SMNVEV (reference sequence). In nucleotides, the CDR3 is TGTGCCAGCAGTTTTATGGACAGGGACAATGAGCAGTTCTTC. Translating it yields CASSFMDRDNEQFF.